Reported below is one TCR beta chain. The germline V and J ends were trimmed by 0 bases and 0 bases, with 13 bases remaining between them. The germline V gene encodes CDR1 MNHNS and CDR2 SASEGT. CDR3 size: 17 residues. This sample is drawn from a study of CD4+ T cells in melanoma. The protocol was immunoSEQ multiplex PCR, while the TCRdb copy is restricted to in-frame clones and leaves out a portion. The sample records 90,000 to 130,000 clones, 80% to 95% being singletons. The source is a human donor with melanoma. The V call is TRBV6-1, the J call TRBJ2-3; D may be TRBD1 or TRBD2 (5 bases each). The sample comprised peripheral blood. The CDR3 here is CASSEAVVGVSTDTQYF. The CDR3 coding sequence is TGTGCCAGCAGTGAAGCGGTTGTGGGGGTTAGCACAGATACGCAGTATTTT.